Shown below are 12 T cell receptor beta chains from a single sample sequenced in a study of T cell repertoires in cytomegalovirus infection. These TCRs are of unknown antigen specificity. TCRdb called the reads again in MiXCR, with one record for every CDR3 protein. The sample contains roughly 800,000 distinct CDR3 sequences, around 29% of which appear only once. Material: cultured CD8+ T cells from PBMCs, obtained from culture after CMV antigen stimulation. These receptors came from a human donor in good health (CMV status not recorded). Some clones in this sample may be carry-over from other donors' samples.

CDR3 residues: CASSPLGGAAFF. CDR3 in DNA: TGTGCCAGCAGCCCCCTGGGGGGGGCAGCTTTCTTT. This chain links TRBV7-9 with TRBJ1-1; tentative D call: TRBD1 (6 bases). The CDR3 is 12 residues long. V gave up 5 bases and J gave up 10 bases, with 14 bases separating them. Per the germline V gene, CDR1 is SEHNR and CDR2 is FQNEAQ (reference sequence).

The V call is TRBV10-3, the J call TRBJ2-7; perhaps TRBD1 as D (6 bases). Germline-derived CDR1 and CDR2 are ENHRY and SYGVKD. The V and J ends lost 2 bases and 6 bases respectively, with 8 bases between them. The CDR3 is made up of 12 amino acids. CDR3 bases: TGTGCCATCAGTGAGGGCAGGGGCGAGCAGTACGTC. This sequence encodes CAISEGRGEQYV.

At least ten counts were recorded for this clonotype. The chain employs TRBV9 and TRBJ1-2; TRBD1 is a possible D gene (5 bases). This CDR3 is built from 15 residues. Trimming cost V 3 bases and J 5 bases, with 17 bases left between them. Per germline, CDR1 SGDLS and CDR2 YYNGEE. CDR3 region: CASSGPPAGRYGYTF. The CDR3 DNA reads TGTGCCAGCAGCGGACCTCCCGCAGGGCGGTATGGCTACACCTTC.

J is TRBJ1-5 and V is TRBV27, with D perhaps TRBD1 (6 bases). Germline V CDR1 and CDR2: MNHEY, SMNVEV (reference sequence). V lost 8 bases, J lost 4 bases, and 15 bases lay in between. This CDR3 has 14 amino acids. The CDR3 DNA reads TGTGCCAGCGGAACAGGGCTGCAGAATCAGCCCCAGCATTTT. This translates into CASGTGLQNQPQHF.

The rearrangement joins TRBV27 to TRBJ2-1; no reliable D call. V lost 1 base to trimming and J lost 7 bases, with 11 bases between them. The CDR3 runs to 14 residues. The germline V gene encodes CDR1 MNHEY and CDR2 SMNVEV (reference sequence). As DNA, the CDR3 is TGTGCCAGCAGTTTATACCCCTCGGGTAATGAGCAGTTCTTC. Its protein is CASSLYPSGNEQFF.

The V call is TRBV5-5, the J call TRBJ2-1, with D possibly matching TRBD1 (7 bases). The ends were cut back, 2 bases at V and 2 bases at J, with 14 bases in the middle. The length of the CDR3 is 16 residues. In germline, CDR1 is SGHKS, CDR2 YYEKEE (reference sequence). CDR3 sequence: CASSFGGGTAYNEQFF. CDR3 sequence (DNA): TGTGCCAGCAGCTTTGGTGGAGGGACAGCCTACAATGAGCAGTTCTTC.

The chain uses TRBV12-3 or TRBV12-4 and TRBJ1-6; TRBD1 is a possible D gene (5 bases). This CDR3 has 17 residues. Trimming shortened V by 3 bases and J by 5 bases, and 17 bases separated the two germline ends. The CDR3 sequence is CASSFIVRSRDNSPLHF. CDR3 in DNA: TGTGCCAGCAGTTTTATTGTTCGATCCAGGGATAATTCACCCCTCCACTTT.

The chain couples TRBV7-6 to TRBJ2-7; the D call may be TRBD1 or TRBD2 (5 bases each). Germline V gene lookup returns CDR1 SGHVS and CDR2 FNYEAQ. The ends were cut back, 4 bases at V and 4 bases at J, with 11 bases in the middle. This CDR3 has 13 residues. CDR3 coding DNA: TGTGCCAGCAGCTCCGGGGACGGATACGAGCAGTACTTC. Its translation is CASSSGDGYEQYF.

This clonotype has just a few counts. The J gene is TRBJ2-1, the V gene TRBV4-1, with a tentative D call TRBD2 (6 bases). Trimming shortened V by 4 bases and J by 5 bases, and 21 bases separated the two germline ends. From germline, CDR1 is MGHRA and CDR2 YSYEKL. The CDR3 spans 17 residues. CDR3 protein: CASSLYALAELDNEQFF. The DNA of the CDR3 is TGCGCCAGCAGCCTTTACGCACTAGCCGAACTCGACAATGAGCAGTTCTTC.

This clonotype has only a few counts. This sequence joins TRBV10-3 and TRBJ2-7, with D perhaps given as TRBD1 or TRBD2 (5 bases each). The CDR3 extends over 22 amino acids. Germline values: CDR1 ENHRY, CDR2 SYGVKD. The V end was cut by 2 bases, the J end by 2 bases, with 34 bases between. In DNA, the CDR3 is TGTGCCATCAGTGAGGGGGACGGAACCAATATTCTTTCGAGTGAGAAAGCCTACGAGCAGTACGTC. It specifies CAISEGDGTNILSSEKAYEQYV.

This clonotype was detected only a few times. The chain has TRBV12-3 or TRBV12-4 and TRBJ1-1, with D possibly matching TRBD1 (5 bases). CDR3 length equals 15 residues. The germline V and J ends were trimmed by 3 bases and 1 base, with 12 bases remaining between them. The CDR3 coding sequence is TGTGCCAGCAGTTTCTATGGCAGGGAGAACACTGAAGCTTTCTTT. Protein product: CASSFYGRENTEAFF.

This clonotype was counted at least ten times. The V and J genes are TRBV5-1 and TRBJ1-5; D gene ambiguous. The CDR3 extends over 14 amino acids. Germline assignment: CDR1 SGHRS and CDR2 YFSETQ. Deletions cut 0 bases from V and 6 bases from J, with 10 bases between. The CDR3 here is CASSLGGNGQPQHF. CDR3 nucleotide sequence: TGCGCCAGCAGCTTGGGAGGTAACGGTCAGCCCCAGCATTTT.